This TCR beta chain appears in the sequencing data of a study of blood T cell repertoires in COVID-19. Study-level information: Acute and convalescent COVID-19 samples came from the United States, Italy and Spain. Sources were T cells, B-cell-depleted T cells, or PBMCs; the material itself was cDNA or gDNA.

How the authors handled the data: Scientists estimated how many nucleated cells there were by amplifying reference gene primers. This table comes from immunoSEQ multiplex PCR, and its TCRdb copy is limited to in-frame clones, with some not included. V, J and clone size derive from that table, while D and trimming were established from the DNA sequence. The data show roughly 410,000 clones, approximately 88% seen once. Trimming took off 3 bases at V and 2 bases at J, with 9 bases between the two ends. The CDR3 has 13 amino acids. From germline, CDR1 is GTSNPN and CDR2 SVGIG (reference sequence). The rearrangement joins TRBV30 to TRBJ2-3; unclear D gene. Sequences were obtained from peripheral blood. This TCR came from a man in his forties or fifties with acute or convalescent COVID-19. CDR3 nucleotides: TGTGCCTGGAGCGAACTTCTCACAGATACGCAGTATTTT. As protein: CAWSELLTDTQYF.